This TCR beta chain was identified in a study of regulatory T cells in long-lasting Graves disease. Study conclusions and caveats: Repertoires from persistent disease leaned toward TRBV28, TRBJ1-2 and TRBJ2-5.

Time point indicated: newly diagnosed GD, antithyroid drugs for less than 3 months. The TCR library was prepared using RNA isolated from PBMCs. This clonotype showed up many times. The antigen is not known. The V end was cut by 5 bases, the J end by 14 bases, with 19 bases between. CDR1 is MNHNS and CDR2 is SASEGT in the germline V gene. CDR3 length equals 13 residues. Arm-PCR of CDR3 regions and iRepertoire HTBI primers were used to build TCR beta libraries. A single record per CDR3 protein comes from TCRdb applying MiXCR to the multiplex PCR reads. The sample consists of 450,000 to 650,000 distinct CDR3 sequences, around 15% of them appearing once. In addition, the sample was reused for a study of T cells in Graves' hyperthyroidism and ophthalmopathy. That work adds: Diagnoses used clinical symptoms, serum thyroxine and TRAb, thyroid ultrasound and orbital computed tomography. Model predictions of ophthalmopathy came a median approximately seven months before onset.

This material consisted of peripheral blood mononuclear cells (PBMCs), taken at new diagnosis, from a patient treated with antithyroid drugs. The TCR comes from a woman in her forties or fifties with Graves disease. The chain has TRBV6-1 and TRBJ2-4; possible D gene TRBD2, 6 bases. The CDR3 DNA sequence: TGTGCCAGCAGTCAAGAAGCGCCGGGACTGAAGTACTTC. Protein product: CASSQEAPGLKYF.